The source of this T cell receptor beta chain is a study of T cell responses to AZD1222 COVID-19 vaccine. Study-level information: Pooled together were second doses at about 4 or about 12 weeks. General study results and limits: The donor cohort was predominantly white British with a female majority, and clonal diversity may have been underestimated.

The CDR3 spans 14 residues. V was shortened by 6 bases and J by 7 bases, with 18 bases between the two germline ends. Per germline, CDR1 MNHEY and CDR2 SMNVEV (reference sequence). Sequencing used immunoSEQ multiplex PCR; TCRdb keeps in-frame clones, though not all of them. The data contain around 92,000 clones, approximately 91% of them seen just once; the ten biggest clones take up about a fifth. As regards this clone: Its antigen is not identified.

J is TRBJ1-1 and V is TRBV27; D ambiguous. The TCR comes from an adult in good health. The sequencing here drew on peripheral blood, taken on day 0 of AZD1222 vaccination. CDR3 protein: CASRDIISSYEAFF. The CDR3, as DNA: TGTGCCAGCAGGGATATTATATCCAGCTATGAAGCTTTCTTT.